This entry concerns a single T cell receptor (beta chain). The target antigen is unknown. The sample comes from a study of CD8 T cells in Susac syndrome. Across the whole study: Each patient with Susac syndrome, at the time of blood draw, was therapy-naive, on corticosteroids, or on intravenous immunoglobulin alone. Study results and caveats: In Susac syndrome, CD8+ expansion was highest in TEMRA and active disease. The number of Susac-specific public clones found was approximately 17 in total CD8+ repertoires and four to six in CD8+ TEMRA repertoires.

The authors sequenced TCR beta from blood CD8+ and CD4+ T cells. The authors reverse transcribed roughly 0.5 to 1 ug RNA with random hexamers. From the immunoSEQ multiplex PCR reads, TCRdb called clonotypes with MiXCR, one entry per CDR3 protein. The data hold around 110,000 distinct CDR3 sequences, with just under 95% observed a single time. The junction had 8 bases not matched to a gene; V was cut back by 4 bases and J by 5 bases. The CDR3 runs 15 residues. Sequencing was performed on CD8+ T cells from PBMCs. The rearrangement joins TRBV12-3 or TRBV12-4 to TRBJ2-7; 10 positions agree with TRBD1. The receptor was isolated from a human donor with Susac syndrome. The CDR3 DNA follows: TGTGCCAGCAGTTATTGGGACAGGGGTGTTGACGAGCAGTACTTC. This codes for CASSYWDRGVDEQYF.